This T cell receptor beta chain appears in the sequencing data of a study of PD-1 blockade in mismatch repair-deficient tumors. As for the study in general: Enrolled 2013-2016, patients had progressing, pretreated mismatch repair-deficient cancers of about a dozen types. General study results and limits: Tumor-resident clones, often absent from pretreatment blood, expanded after pembrolizumab and then contracted.

For this clone: The antigen remains undetermined.

Every patient had mismatch repair deficiency by PCR or immunohistochemistry. Three pembrolizumab responders had their TCRs sequenced. The CDR3 runs to 15 residues. The germline gives CDR1 SGHRS, CDR2 YFSETQ. J lost 4 bases, V lost 7 bases, and 5 bases had no gene match. The method was immunoSEQ multiplex PCR; TCRdb's version includes in-frame clones alone and lacks a portion of them. The sample yields 60,000 to 75,000 clones, around 88% seen once. This chain uses TRBV5-1 with TRBJ2-3, with 14 bases matching TRBD2. This clonotype originated in an adult with mismatch repair-deficient cancer. The specimen was peripheral blood, collected 52 weeks after starting pembrolizumab. This chain's CDR3 is CASSRLAGGADTQYF. In nucleotides, the CDR3 is TGCGCCAGCTCCCGACTAGCGGGAGGGGCAGATACGCAGTATTTT.